The entry below describes one T cell receptor beta chain. This clonotype was counted at least ten times. Its antigen specificity is not known. No clone much larger than this one lies a single base away; base qualities are absent. The data derive from a study of response to subunit inactivated influenza vaccine (dated by TCRdb to 2017 to 2018). In terms of the full investigation: To follow how T cells responded to a trivalent subunit inactivated influenza vaccine, the researchers relied on deep quantitative profiling of the T cell receptor repertoire.

The library relied on RT-PCR. Sequencer: Illumina HiSeq 2500. TCRdb took the public reads, trimmed them with fastp at Q25, ran MiXCR for clone calling and kept in-frame beta chains. All rows with the same CDR3 protein become a single entry with the most common DNA and genes. The table for this sample lists 500,000 to 750,000 distinct CDR3 sequences; 14% of them were counted only once. The ten top clones hold over 8.5% of the sample. Study-wide conclusions, independent of this receptor: The authors proposed that each seasonal influenza vaccination may bring in only a limited number of new T cells.

This receptor was identified in a man in his fifties or sixties who received an inactivated influenza vaccine. Donor details come from another sample of the same person, matched by shared clones. Specimen: PBMCs from blood, collected approximately 12 days after vaccination.

Read as DNA, the sequence is TGTGCCAGCAGTTACCCTGACAGGGGGTCTTACGAGCAGTACTTC. The translation is CASSYPDRGSYEQYF. Recombination linked TRBV28 to TRBJ2-7; 9 bases in the junction line up with TRBD1. Trimming takes 4 bases off V and 4 bases off J; junction bases not matched to a gene: 8. Sequences MDHEN (CDR1) and SYDVKM (CDR2) are obtained from the germline V gene. Including the terminal cysteine and phenylalanine, the CDR3 comprises 15 residues. This entry keeps only the CDR3 DNA: 45 bases, framed from base 1.